A selection of T cell receptor beta chains follows, all from one sample in a study of OX40 agonist ivuxolimab in advanced cancers. The method was immunoSEQ multiplex PCR; TCRdb's version includes in-frame clones alone and lacks a portion of them. Found here are tens of thousands of clones, approximately 86% of them singletons; the top ten hold almost 6%. Material: CD4+ or CD8+ T cells sorted from blood, obtained in a trial of the OX40 agonist ivuxolimab. All receptors come from an adult with an advanced solid tumor such as melanoma, head and neck, liver or kidney cancer. Both conserved end residues are part of each CDR3. Fields, in order: V gene, D gene, clone size, J gene, CDR3 DNA, CDR3 protein. D genes are given only for firm matches. Rows give clone size only sometimes, using once, few, many, or a class for an expanded clone.

V: TRBV15
D: TRBD1
size: -
J: TRBJ2-7
DNA: TGTGCCACCAGCAGAGGACAGGGTTTTAGAGAGCAGTACTTC
CDR3: CATSRGQGFREQYF

V: TRBV19
D: -
size: -
J: TRBJ2-5
DNA: TGTGCCAGTAGTCTGATGCGCCAAGAGACCCAGTACTTC
CDR3: CASSLMRQETQYF

V: TRBV27
D: -
size: -
J: TRBJ2-7
DNA: TGTGCCAGCACAGGACTCGGAAGCTTCTACGAGCAGTACTTC
CDR3: CASTGLGSFYEQYF

V: TRBV7-2
D: -
size: -
J: TRBJ2-1
DNA: TGTGCCAGCAGCCCGTGGGACACGAGCTCCTACAATGAGCAGTTCTTC
CDR3: CASSPWDTSSYNEQFF

V: TRBV5-6
D: TRBD1
size: -
J: TRBJ2-4
DNA: TGTGCCAGCAGCGCCCTGACAGGGGCAAACATTCAGTACTTC
CDR3: CASSALTGANIQYF

V: TRBV6-5
D: -
size: -
J: TRBJ1-1
DNA: TGTGCCAGCAGGCCACCGGGGGGAACTGAAGCTTTCTTT
CDR3: CASRPPGGTEAFF

V: TRBV6-6
D: -
size: -
J: TRBJ1-4
DNA: TGTGCCAGCAGCCGTGGCAATGAAAAACTGTTTTTT
CDR3: CASSRGNEKLFF

V: TRBV9
D: -
size: once
J: TRBJ1-2
DNA: TGTGCCAGCAGCGCACCAATCTATGGCTACACCTTC
CDR3: CASSAPIYGYTF

V: TRBV14
D: -
size: -
J: TRBJ2-1
DNA: TGTGCCAGCAGCCTGCTTGGACAGTTGAGCTCCTACAATGAGCAGTTCTTC
CDR3: CASSLLGQLSSYNEQFF

V: TRBV6-1
D: TRBD1
size: -
J: TRBJ1-2
DNA: TGTGCCAGCAGTGAGGGGACAGGACCCTACTATGGCTACACCTTC
CDR3: CASSEGTGPYYGYTF

V: TRBV2
D: -
size: -
J: TRBJ1-1
DNA: TGTGCCAGCCAGAGGGACACTGAAGCTTTCTTT
CDR3: CASQRDTEAFF

V: TRBV7-2
D: -
size: few
J: TRBJ1-2
DNA: TGTGCCAGCACCCAATCCCTCGGGTACACCTTC
CDR3: CASTQSLGYTF

V: TRBV7-2
D: -
size: -
J: TRBJ1-3
DNA: TGTGCCAGCAGCTTAATCCGGGGAACTGGAAACACCATATATTTT
CDR3: CASSLIRGTGNTIYF

V: TRBV19
D: -
size: -
J: TRBJ1-1
DNA: TGTGCCAGTAGTCTACAGGGAAGGGGCACTGAAGCTTTCTTT
CDR3: CASSLQGRGTEAFF

V: TRBV6-6
D: TRBD1
size: few
J: TRBJ2-4
DNA: TGTGCCAGCAGCCGGACAGGCCTAGCCAAAAACATTCAGTACTTC
CDR3: CASSRTGLAKNIQYF

V: TRBV7-8
D: -
size: -
J: TRBJ2-1
DNA: TGTGCCAGCAGCCAGGACTGGATCTACAATGAGCAGTTCTTC
CDR3: CASSQDWIYNEQFF

V: TRBV5-6
D: -
size: -
J: TRBJ1-1
DNA: TGTGCCAGCAGCTTGGTTCCAGTAAACACTGAAGCTTTCTTT
CDR3: CASSLVPVNTEAFF

V: TRBV14
D: TRBD1
size: once
J: TRBJ2-1
DNA: TGTGCCAGCAGCCAAGACCCCTATAACCAAACAGGGGGCGTAAAACAGAGGAATGAGCAGTTCTTC
CDR3: CASSQDPYNQTGGVKQRNEQFF

V: TRBV2
D: -
size: -
J: TRBJ2-1
DNA: TGTGCCAGCCGGCGGTTCCGGAATGAGCAGTTCTTC
CDR3: CASRRFRNEQFF

V: TRBV11-2
D: TRBD2
size: -
J: TRBJ2-7
DNA: TGTGCCAGCAGCGAACTAGCGGGAGGGCTGGGCGAGCAGTACTTC
CDR3: CASSELAGGLGEQYF

V: TRBV10-2
D: -
size: -
J: TRBJ1-1
DNA: TGCGCCAGCAGTGACCTAAACGAGGGGGGGTTTGTCACTGAAGCTTTCTTT
CDR3: CASSDLNEGGFVTEAFF

V: TRBV14
D: TRBD1
size: -
J: TRBJ1-2
DNA: TGTGCCAGCAGCCCCGGGACAGGAACCTATGGCTACACCTTC
CDR3: CASSPGTGTYGYTF

V: TRBV18
D: -
size: -
J: TRBJ2-2
DNA: TGTGCCAGCTCACCACCTCCCCGGGGGGCTTACACCGGGGAGCTGTTTTTT
CDR3: CASSPPPRGAYTGELFF

V: TRBV6-1
D: -
size: once
J: TRBJ2-5
DNA: TGTGCCAGCAGTGAACCGACTATGGGCCCTAGGGGGACCCAGTACTTC
CDR3: CASSEPTMGPRGTQYF

V: TRBV9
D: -
size: -
J: TRBJ2-2
DNA: TGTGCCAGCAGCGGGGGGAACACCGGGGAGCTGTTTTTT
CDR3: CASSGGNTGELFF

V: TRBV5-1
D: -
size: few
J: TRBJ1-4
DNA: TGCGCCAGCAGCTTGGATAGGGGGGACGATGAAAAACTGTTTTTT
CDR3: CASSLDRGDDEKLFF

V: TRBV7-9
D: -
size: -
J: TRBJ2-1
DNA: TGTGCCAGCAGCTTGGTGGGGGGCCCCCATGAGCAGTTCTTC
CDR3: CASSLVGGPHEQFF

V: TRBV4-1
D: -
size: -
J: TRBJ2-7
DNA: TGCGCCAGCAGCCAGCCGGGACGCCGCTCCTACGAGCAGTACTTC
CDR3: CASSQPGRRSYEQYF

V: TRBV6-1
D: -
size: -
J: TRBJ1-2
DNA: TGTGCCAGCAGCCAGCGCTATGGCTACACCTTC
CDR3: CASSQRYGYTF

V: TRBV9
D: -
size: once
J: TRBJ2-1
DNA: TGTGCCAGCAGCGTAGGGGGGTCTAGCTCCTACAATGAGCAGTTCTTC
CDR3: CASSVGGSSSYNEQFF

V: TRBV2
D: TRBD1
size: -
J: TRBJ1-5
DNA: TGTGCCGTCAACCGGGACAGGGGTCAGCCCCAGCATTTT
CDR3: CAVNRDRGQPQHF

V: TRBV4-1
D: TRBD1
size: -
J: TRBJ1-4
DNA: TGCGCCAGCAGCCAACGGGACAGGGGGTTGCTTGGTGAAAAACTGTTTTTT
CDR3: CASSQRDRGLLGEKLFF

V: TRBV19
D: -
size: -
J: TRBJ2-1
DNA: TGTGCCAGTAGTCTCAAAGGTGGGAGGCAGTTCTTC
CDR3: CASSLKGGRQFF

V: TRBV5-1
D: -
size: -
J: TRBJ2-7
DNA: TGCGCCAGCAGCTTGGCCATGGACAAGTACGAGCAGTACTTC
CDR3: CASSLAMDKYEQYF

V: TRBV29-1
D: -
size: -
J: TRBJ2-2
DNA: TGCAGCGTTTTCGACTCACAGACCAACACCGGGGAGCTGTTTTTT
CDR3: CSVFDSQTNTGELFF

V: TRBV13
D: TRBD1
size: -
J: TRBJ1-5
DNA: TGTGCCAGCAGCTCGGGGACAGGGCGCAATCAGCCCCAGCATTTT
CDR3: CASSSGTGRNQPQHF

V: TRBV6-1
D: -
size: -
J: TRBJ1-2
DNA: TGTGCCAGCAGTGACCTTACCGGGCCCCAATCGGGCTACACCTTC
CDR3: CASSDLTGPQSGYTF

V: TRBV7-9
D: -
size: -
J: TRBJ2-1
DNA: TGTGCCAGCAGCTCGACCCGGCCCAATGAGCAGTTCTTC
CDR3: CASSSTRPNEQFF

V: TRBV29-1
D: TRBD1
size: -
J: TRBJ2-3
DNA: TGCAGCGTTGATGACAGGGGGGATACGCAGTATTTT
CDR3: CSVDDRGDTQYF

V: TRBV7-9
D: -
size: once
J: TRBJ2-5
DNA: TGTGCCAGCAGCTTAGGGGCCGGACACGGTAGCTGGTACTTC
CDR3: CASSLGAGHGSWYF

V: TRBV9
D: -
size: -
J: TRBJ2-2
DNA: TGTGCCAGCAGCGTAAGCCAGGGATCCTCCGGGGAGCTGTTTTTT
CDR3: CASSVSQGSSGELFF

V: TRBV15
D: TRBD1
size: -
J: TRBJ1-4
DNA: TGTGCCACCAGCAACCGGGACAGTTTTAATGAAAAACTGTTTTTT
CDR3: CATSNRDSFNEKLFF

V: TRBV30
D: -
size: -
J: TRBJ2-7
DNA: TGTGCCTGGGGGAGGGACAGATTTACCTACGAGCAGTACTTC
CDR3: CAWGRDRFTYEQYF

V: TRBV7-6
D: -
size: once
J: TRBJ2-5
DNA: TGTGCCAGCAGCTCCTCCAATGGTGGGCTCGAGACCCAGTACTTC
CDR3: CASSSSNGGLETQYF

V: TRBV19
D: TRBD1
size: once
J: TRBJ1-4
DNA: TGTGCCAGCCATGAACCGGGACAGGGTGCAACTAATGAAAAACTGTTTTTT
CDR3: CASHEPGQGATNEKLFF

V: TRBV5-1
D: -
size: few
J: TRBJ2-4
DNA: TGCGCCAGCAGCTTGGGTGCTCAGGCCAAAAACATTCAGTACTTC
CDR3: CASSLGAQAKNIQYF

V: TRBV9
D: TRBD2
size: -
J: TRBJ2-7
DNA: TGTGCCAGCAGCGTAGACGGAGGACTAGCGGATATGAAGGAGCAGTACTTC
CDR3: CASSVDGGLADMKEQYF

V: TRBV7-2
D: -
size: -
J: TRBJ2-2
DNA: TGTGCCAGCAGCTTTCAAAGAATTACCGGGGAGCTGTTTTTT
CDR3: CASSFQRITGELFF

V: TRBV11-2
D: TRBD1
size: -
J: TRBJ2-3
DNA: TGTGCCAGCAGCTTAGATCCACAGGGGATGCCGATAACAGATACGCAGTATTTT
CDR3: CASSLDPQGMPITDTQYF

V: TRBV11-2
D: -
size: -
J: TRBJ1-4
DNA: TGTGCCAGCAGCTTACGGGGGTCCGGTGAAAAACTGTTTTTT
CDR3: CASSLRGSGEKLFF

V: TRBV30
D: -
size: -
J: TRBJ1-5
DNA: TGTGCCTGGAGTGTTAGTGACAGTCCCGCGTCCCAGCATTTT
CDR3: CAWSVSDSPASQHF

V: TRBV10-1
D: -
size: once
J: TRBJ2-3
DNA: TGCGCCAGCAGTGAGTCGATTGTCCGTAGCACAGATACGCAGTATTTT
CDR3: CASSESIVRSTDTQYF

V: TRBV6-6
D: -
size: -
J: TRBJ2-5
DNA: TGTGCCAGCAGTCCCGTGGGGATACAAGAGACCCAGTACTTC
CDR3: CASSPVGIQETQYF

V: TRBV5-4
D: TRBD2
size: -
J: TRBJ2-3
DNA: TGTGCCAGCAGTAGGCGACCGGGACTAGCGGGAGAGGGCACAGATACGCAGTATTTT
CDR3: CASSRRPGLAGEGTDTQYF

V: TRBV9
D: -
size: few
J: TRBJ2-5
DNA: TGTGCCAGCAGCGTAGAGGGACCCATAGAGACCCAGTACTTC
CDR3: CASSVEGPIETQYF

V: TRBV7-9
D: -
size: -
J: TRBJ1-2
DNA: TGTGCCAGCGACAGTTTTGAACTGAATGAATTTGGCTACACCTTC
CDR3: CASDSFELNEFGYTF

V: TRBV19
D: -
size: -
J: TRBJ2-1
DNA: TGTGCCAGTAGTACCCATACAAACCCCCAGTACTTCTTC
CDR3: CASSTHTNPQYFF